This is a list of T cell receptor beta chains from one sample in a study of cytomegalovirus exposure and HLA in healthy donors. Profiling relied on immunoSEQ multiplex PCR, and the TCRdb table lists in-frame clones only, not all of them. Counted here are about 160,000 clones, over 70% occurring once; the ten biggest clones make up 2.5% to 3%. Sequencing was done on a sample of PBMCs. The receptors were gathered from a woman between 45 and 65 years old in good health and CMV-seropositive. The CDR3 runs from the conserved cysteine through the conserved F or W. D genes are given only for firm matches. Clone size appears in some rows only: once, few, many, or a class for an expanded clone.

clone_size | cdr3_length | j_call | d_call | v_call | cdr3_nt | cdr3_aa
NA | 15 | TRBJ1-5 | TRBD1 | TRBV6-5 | TGTGCCAGCTCCCCCGGGACAGCTAGCAATCAGCCCCAGCATTTT | CASSPGTASNQPQHF
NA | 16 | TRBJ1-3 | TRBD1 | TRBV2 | TGTGCCAGCAGTGAAGACAGGGGGTTTTGGGGAAACACCATATATTTT | CASSEDRGFWGNTIYF
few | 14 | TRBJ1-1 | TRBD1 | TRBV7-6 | TGTGCCAGCAGCTCGGGACAGCCTAACACTGAAGCTTTCTTT | CASSSGQPNTEAFF
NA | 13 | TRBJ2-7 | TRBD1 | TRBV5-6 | TGTGCCAGCAGCCCTCAGGGGGCGGGGGAGCAGTACTTC | CASSPQGAGEQYF
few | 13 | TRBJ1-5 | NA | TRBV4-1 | TGCGCCAGCAGCCAAGACCTCAATCAGCCCCAGCATTTT | CASSQDLNQPQHF
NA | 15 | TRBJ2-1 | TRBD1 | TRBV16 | TGTGCCAGCAGCCAATCCAGGGGGCCCCTTTCTGAGCAGTTCTTC | CASSQSRGPLSEQFF
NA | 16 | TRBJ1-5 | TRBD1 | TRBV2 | TGTGCCAGCAGCAAAGGACAGGGAGGGAGCAATCAGCCCCAGCATTTT | CASSKGQGGSNQPQHF
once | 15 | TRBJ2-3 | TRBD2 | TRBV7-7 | TGTGCCAGCAGCTCGGGACTAGCGGGTACGCATACGCAGTATTTT | CASSSGLAGTHTQYF
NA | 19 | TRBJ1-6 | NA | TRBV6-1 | TGTGCCAGCAGTGAAGCGCGGACTCCCGGTAGCTCCTATAATTCACCCCTCCACTTT | CASSEARTPGSSYNSPLHF
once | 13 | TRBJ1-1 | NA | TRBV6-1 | TGTGCCAGCAGTCCCTGGGGCAACACTGAAGCTTTCTTT | CASSPWGNTEAFF
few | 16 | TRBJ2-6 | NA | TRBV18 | TGTGCCAGCTCACCACGACAAAACTCTGGGGCCAACGTCCTGACTTTC | CASSPRQNSGANVLTF
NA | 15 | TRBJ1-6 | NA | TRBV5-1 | TGCGCCAGCAGCCTTGGACAGAGTGGGGATTCACCCCTCCACTTT | CASSLGQSGDSPLHF
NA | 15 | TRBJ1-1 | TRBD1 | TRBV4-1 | TGCGCCAGCAGCCGCGTCACAGGGGAAAGCACTGAAGCTTTCTTT | CASSRVTGESTEAFF
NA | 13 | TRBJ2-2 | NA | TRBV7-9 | TGTGCCAGCAGCTTCCAGGGCACCGGGGAGCTGTTTTTT | CASSFQGTGELFF
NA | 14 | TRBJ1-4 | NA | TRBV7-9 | TGTGCCAGCAGCCCCTGGACGGGAGATGAAAAACTGTTTTTT | CASSPWTGDEKLFF
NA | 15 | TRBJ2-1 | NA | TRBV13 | TGTGCCAGCAGCCAAGAGGGCACTTCCTACAATGAGCAGTTCTTC | CASSQEGTSYNEQFF
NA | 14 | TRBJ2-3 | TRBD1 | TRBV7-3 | TGTGCCAGCAGCTTATTAGGGGGCCCAGATACGCAGTATTTT | CASSLLGGPDTQYF
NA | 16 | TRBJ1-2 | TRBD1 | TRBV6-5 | TGTGCCAGCAGTTACTCGAGTGGGACAGGGTTGGCTGGCTACACCTTC | CASSYSSGTGLAGYTF
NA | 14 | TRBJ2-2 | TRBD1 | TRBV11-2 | TGTGCCACCACAGGGGGCGTCAACACCGGGGAGCTGTTTTTT | CATTGGVNTGELFF
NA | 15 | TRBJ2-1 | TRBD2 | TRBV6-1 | TGTGCCAGCAAACAACTAGCGGGGGCGTACAATGAGCAGTTCTTC | CASKQLAGAYNEQFF
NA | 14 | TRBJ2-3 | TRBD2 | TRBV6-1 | TGTGCCAGCAGCCCTGGCGGGGGATCAGATACGCAGTATTTT | CASSPGGGSDTQYF
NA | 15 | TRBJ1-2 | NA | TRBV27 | TGTGCCAGCAGTCACGAACAGGGATCTAACTATGGCTACACCTTC | CASSHEQGSNYGYTF
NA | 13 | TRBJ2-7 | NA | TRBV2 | TGTGCCAGCACCGAGGCACAGGGCTACGAGCAGTACTTC | CASTEAQGYEQYF